The 20 T cell receptor beta chains given below trace back to one sample, sequenced in a study of blood T cells in healthy people across ages (dated by TCRdb to 2014 to 2015). Library preparation employed 5' RACE. The sequencing machine was an Illumina HiSeq 2500. The second PCR ran for roughly 7 to 11 cycles and used a J-beta primer mix along with a sample-barcoded 5' primer. TCRdb reran the public reads through fastp at Q25 and MiXCR, keeping productive beta chains. Each CDR3 protein appears once, grouped with its most common genes and DNA. The sample table records 600,000 or so distinct CDR3 sequences; around 31% of these occur just once. The ten largest clones take up approximately 14% of the sample. The source material was blood. Source of these receptors: a woman older than 75 in good health.

The chain joins TRBV19 to TRBJ1-5, with 7 bases identical to TRBD1. The junction had 2 bases not matched to a gene; V was cut back by 3 bases and J by 0 bases. The CDR3 length is 15 residues. Germline values: CDR1 LNHDA, CDR2 SQIVND (reference sequence). CDR3 coding DNA: TGTGCCAGTAGTATGGGACAGTATAGCAATCAGCCCCAGCATTTT. Its translation: CASSMGQYSNQPQHF.

Of note for this clonotype: One end of the junction does not line up with germline, which may come from a read error. The chain combines TRBV6-5 with TRBJ1-1, with D unclear. The germline V gene encodes CDR1 MNHEY and CDR2 SVGAGI. The CDR3 contains 13 residues. The CDR3 region has the DNA TGTGCCAACAGTTACACTATGAACACTGAAGCTTTCTTT. This gives the protein CANSYTMNTEAFF.

The chain combines TRBV4-2 with TRBJ2-1; D gene ambiguous. V was shortened by 4 bases and J by 0 bases, with 10 bases between the two germline ends. The CDR3 extends over 15 amino acids. The germline gives CDR1 LGHNA, CDR2 YNFKEQ. CDR3 nucleotide sequence: TGTGCCAGCAGCCTCGAAGACGACTCCTACAATGAGCAGTTCTTC. This encodes CASSLEDDSYNEQFF.

This clonotype occurred many times. This may be a read error: a much more frequent sequence differs by one nucleotide. J is TRBJ2-1 and V is TRBV2, with D possibly being TRBD2 (6 bases). The DNA matches TRBJ2-7 better at its end, which makes the J call doubtful. CDR3 length: 17 amino acids. From germline, CDR1 is SNHLY and CDR2 FYNNEI. CDR3 protein: CASKGVWVAGTYNEQYF. In DNA, the CDR3 is TGTGCCAGCAAGGGAGTGTGGGTGGCGGGGACCTACAATGAGCAGTACTTC.

Concerning this clonotype itself: A much larger clone lies a single base off, so this may be a read error. The J gene is TRBJ2-7, the V gene TRBV9, with D maybe TRBD1 (5 bases). This CDR3 is 13 amino acids long. The V gene's germline CDR1 is SGDLS and CDR2 YYNGEE. CDR3 in amino acids: CASSGGQSYGQYF. DNA of the CDR3: TGTGCCAGCAGCGGCGGACAATCCTACGGGCAGTACTTC. The complete variable domain, with remaining parts taken from reference TRBV9 and TRBJ2-7, reads DSGVTQTPKHLITATGQRVTLRCSPRSGDLSVYWYQQSLDQGLQFLIQYYNGEERAKGNILERFSAQQFPDLHSELNLSSLELGDSALYFCASSGGQSYGQYFGPGTRLTVT.

This clonotype was detected ten times or more. The chain employs TRBV5-4 and TRBJ2-1; TRBD1 aligns across 7 bases. J was trimmed by 4 bases and V by 4 bases; bases with no gene match: 11. CDR3 length: 16 amino acids. CDR1 is SGHNT, CDR2 YYREEE, per germline (reference sequence). The CDR3 DNA reads TGTGCCAGCAGCGAGGACCGGGACAGAGAGTACAATGAGCAGTTCTTC. Residues: CASSEDRDREYNEQFF.

About this clonotype: A much larger clone sits a single nucleotide away, making a read error possible. V is TRBV6-5 and J is TRBJ2-1, with 9 bases aligning to TRBD1. Germline V lookup: CDR1 MNHEY, CDR2 SVGAGI. Unmatched junction bases numbered 11, after V lost 4 bases and J lost 10 bases. The CDR3 covers 15 residues. For the CDR3, the DNA is TGTGCCAGCAGTTCCCCGGGACAGGGACACTACGAGCAGTTCTTC. This gives the protein CASSSPGQGHYEQFF.

This clonotype was counted only a few times. The chain links TRBV30 to TRBJ2-5; D perhaps matches TRBD1 (5 bases). V lost 0 bases and J 1 base, leaving 9 bases between the germline ends. The CDR3 extends over 14 amino acids. Germline CDR1 is GTSNPN and CDR2 is SVGIG (reference sequence). CDR3 in amino acids: CAWSVQGPQETQYF. As DNA, the CDR3 is TGTGCCTGGAGTGTTCAGGGCCCCCAAGAGACCCAGTACTTC. Looking up the rest from reference TRBV30 and TRBJ2-5 gives the full variable domain: SQTIHQWPATLVQPVGSPLSLECTVEGTSNPNLYWYRQAAGRGLQLLFYSVGIGQISSEVPQNLSASRPQDRQFILSSKKLLLSDSGFYLCAWSVQGPQETQYFGPGTRLLVL.

This clonotype turned up a few times. The gene calls are TRBV5-1 and TRBJ1-1; D might be TRBD1 (5 bases). The V and J ends lost 0 bases and 7 bases respectively, with 10 bases between them. Germline V gene lookup returns CDR1 SGHRS and CDR2 YFSETQ. This CDR3 has 13 amino acids. CDR3 in DNA: TGCGCCAGCAGCTTGGGGGACGGAGATGAAGCTTTCTTT. It codes for CASSLGDGDEAFF.

Worth noting for this clonotype: Since a much larger clone is just one base distant, this may be a read error. The chain couples TRBV7-9 to TRBJ1-5; 8 bases are a match to TRBD1. V lost 8 bases to trimming and J lost 7 bases; unmatched junction nucleotides: 10. Germline CDR1 SEHNR, CDR2 FQNEAQ (reference sequence). The CDR3 is 14 amino acids. The CDR3 DNA follows: TGTGCCAGCGGCTACGGACAGGGAGGACAGCCCCAGCATTTT. Translating it yields CASGYGQGGQPQHF.

J is TRBJ2-1 and V is TRBV7-8, with D perhaps TRBD1 (6 bases). CDR3 length: 19 amino acids. Trimming left V 1 base short and J 3 bases short, with 22 bases between. The germline V gene encodes CDR1 SGHVS and CDR2 FQNEAQ. For the CDR3, the DNA is TGTGCCAGCAGCTTAGTGAGGGCACTTGGTGGGGGCCGCTACAATGAGCAGTTCTTC. Protein sequence: CASSLVRALGGGRYNEQFF.

This chain uses TRBV29-1 with TRBJ2-2; tentative D call: TRBD1 (5 bases). Per germline, CDR1 SQVTM and CDR2 ANQGSEA. With 1 base removed from V and 0 bases from J, the gap between germline ends came to 9 bases. The CDR3 loop spans 15 amino acids. In DNA form, the CDR3 reads TGCAGCGTTGAAGTAGACAGACCGAACACCGGGGAGCTGTTTTTT. Translated: CSVEVDRPNTGELFF.

The chain combines TRBV7-2 with TRBJ2-7; D not certain. V gave up 2 bases and J gave up 1 base, with 15 bases separating them. The germline V gene has CDR1 SGHTA and CDR2 FQGNSA. The CDR3 consists of 16 residues. In DNA, the CDR3 is TGTGCCAGCAGCTTACCCGGGCGAGAGATTTCCTACGAGCAGTACTTC. Protein: CASSLPGREISYEQYF.

This clonotype was observed many times. The chain has TRBV30 and TRBJ2-1; the match to TRBD2 covers 7 bases. Germline V gene lookup returns CDR1 GTSNPN and CDR2 SVGIG (reference sequence). The CDR3 length is 14 residues. Written as DNA, the CDR3 is TGTGCTTTCTTTAGTCGCGGGGGCTACAATGAGCAGTTCTTC. This translates into CAFFSRGGYNEQFF.

The V gene is TRBV6-6, the J gene TRBJ1-2; no definite D call. Germline V gene data show CDR1 as MNHNY and CDR2 as SVGAGI (reference sequence). The CDR3 spans 13 residues. V was pared by 6 bases and J by 8 bases, with 16 bases between. Here the CDR3 reads CASSKEGRGGYTF. The CDR3 DNA sequence: TGTGCCAGCAGCAAGGAAGGTCGAGGCGGCTACACCTTC.

At least ten counts were recorded for this clonotype. V gene TRBV20-1 combines with J gene TRBJ1-2; 8 bases align to TRBD1. Germline trimming cut 3 bases from V and 4 bases from J; bases unmatched to any gene: 7. Germline CDR1 DFQATT, CDR2 SNEGSKA (reference sequence). The CDR3 covers 14 residues. CDR3 DNA sequence: TGCAGTGCTAGCCCGGGGGGACAGGTCTATGGCTACACCTTC. This encodes CSASPGGQVYGYTF.

This clonotype showed up many times. The chain carries TRBV15 and TRBJ1-6; unclear D gene. Trimming cost V 5 bases and J 5 bases, with 10 bases left between them. The CDR3 covers 14 residues. Germline assignment: CDR1 LNHNV and CDR2 YYDKDF (reference sequence). Here the CDR3 reads CATSAGLHNSPLHF. In DNA form, the CDR3 reads TGTGCCACCAGCGCCGGGTTACATAATTCACCCCTCCACTTT.

Points on this clonotype: Being one base from a much bigger clone, this may be a read error. The chain links TRBV20-1 to TRBJ2-4, with D uncertain. Matching the DNA end better, TRBJ2-5 makes the J call doubtful. This CDR3 has 15 amino acids. Germline assignment: CDR1 DFQATT and CDR2 SNEGSKA (reference sequence). The CDR3 here is CSALEGSIIQETQYF. The CDR3, as DNA: TGCAGTGCACTGGAAGGGTCGATCATTCAAGAGACCCAGTACTTC.

The chain has TRBV29-1 and TRBJ2-1; 8 positions match TRBD1. V was clipped by 3 bases and J by 7 bases; unmatched bases: 11. This CDR3 is 15 amino acids long. CDR1 is SQVTM, CDR2 ANQGSEA, per germline. The CDR3 sequence is CSVDLGWTGTNEQFF. The CDR3 bases are TGCAGCGTTGACTTGGGGTGGACAGGGACAAATGAGCAGTTCTTC.

This chain joins TRBV5-1 and TRBJ1-3, with D perhaps TRBD1 (5 bases). This CDR3 has 15 residues. CDR1 is SGHRS, CDR2 YFSETQ, per germline. V was pared by 1 base and J by 0 bases, with 8 bases between. The CDR3 nucleotides read TGCGCCAGCAGCTTGAGGACAAGCTCTGGAAACACCATATATTTT. It specifies CASSLRTSSGNTIYF.